This T cell receptor (beta chain) stems from a study of cytomegalovirus exposure and HLA in healthy donors. General study points: Cytomegalovirus-associated TCR beta chains were listed, numbering roughly 150. Within the approximately 110 validation repertoires, first-cohort TCR clusters tended to co-occur, according to a later analysis.

This CDR3 is 15 amino acids long. Germline CDR1 reads MNHEY; CDR2 reads SVGAGI. Deletions cut 0 bases from V and 2 bases from J, with 9 bases between. The donors were part of the validation cohort, which consisted of some 120 subjects and was separate from the first cohort of about 650 subjects. Only in-frame clones appear in the TCRdb table, and some are missing; sequencing was by immunoSEQ multiplex PCR. This sample has some 130,000 clones; 86% occur once, and the top ten carry roughly 3%. Details on this clone: The antigen is not known.

The chain links TRBV6-5 to TRBJ2-3, with D uncertain. The clonotype comes from a man between 18 and 35 years old in good health and CMV-seronegative. The material sequenced was PBMCs. In DNA form, the CDR3 reads TGTGCCAGCAGTTACTCTCGGCGGAACACAGATACGCAGTATTTT. It is translated as CASSYSRRNTDTQYF.